This T cell receptor (beta chain) originates from a study of beta chain features in type 1 diabetes. Background on the study: Cell yields, gender and age were comparable in patients and healthy donors. Study-level points and caveats: In these data, an HLA type influence on TCRB rearrangement remained unresolved. For Type 1 diabetes patients, all four CD4+ subsets carried TCRB CDR3s that were moderately but significantly shorter. There were fewer insertions and more deletions at the VDJ junctions of type 1 diabetes patients.

CDR3 size: 12 residues. Trimming removed 3 bases at V and 3 bases at J, with 6 bases between. The germline gives CDR1 SEHNR, CDR2 FQNEAQ (reference sequence). TCRB transcripts that were expressed got sequenced, as all of the isolated RNA had been reverse transcribed. TCRdb's table, derived via immunoSEQ multiplex PCR, lists solely in-frame clones and lacks some. The table records 200,000 to 250,000 clones, 11% to 15% of them present only once. One heparinised draw, averaging approximately 120 mL, was taken per donor. Notes on this clone: Antigen specificity is unknown.

The TCR was taken from a man aged 25-45 years with type 1 diabetes. V gene TRBV7-9 combines with J gene TRBJ2-7, with D perhaps matching TRBD1 (5 bases). Sequenced material: naive CD4+ T cells from blood. The CDR3 coding sequence is TGTGCCAGCAGCTTTACAGGCTACGAGCAGTACTTC. Its translation: CASSFTGYEQYF.